The rows below give T cell receptor beta chains drawn from one sample of a study of shared clonotypes between healthy human individuals. Some clones are missing from TCRdb's copy, which holds only in-frame ones; the method was immunoSEQ multiplex PCR. The repertoire consists of 2 million to 3 million clones, with approximately 93% occurring once and the leading ten covering about 0.38%. Sequenced input: naive CD4+ T cells from PBMCs. Receptors were obtained from a man between 18 and 35 years old in good health. Some clones in this sample may be carry-over from other donors' samples. Each CDR3 is given with its conserved first and last residue. Each record gives: D gene, J gene, clone size, V gene, CDR3 protein, CDR3 DNA. A D gene is named only where the DNA matches it firmly. The size of a clone is reported for some rows only, either as once, few or many, or as a class for expanded clones.

NA TRBJ1-4 NA TRBV11-2 CASSSEWGLNEKLFF TGTGCCAGCAGCTCAGAGTGGGGGTTGAATGAAAAACTGTTTTTT
NA TRBJ1-1 NA TRBV5-6 CASSLVGRNTEAFF TGTGCCAGCAGCTTGGTTGGCCGCAACACTGAAGCTTTCTTT
NA TRBJ2-7 NA TRBV6-5 CASSYTATTVSYEQYF TGTGCCAGCAGTTACACAGCGACGACTGTTTCCTACGAGCAGTACTTC
NA TRBJ2-7 once TRBV29-1 CSAGALASEQYF TGCAGCGCCGGAGCACTAGCTAGCGAGCAGTACTTC
TRBD2 TRBJ2-5 NA TRBV5-1 CASSQLSPSGRGETQYF TGCGCCAGCAGCCAACTGTCCCCTAGCGGGAGGGGAGAGACCCAGTACTTC
TRBD2 TRBJ2-1 NA TRBV5-1 CASSGSGTSGYNEQFF TGCGCCAGCAGCGGCTCCGGGACTAGCGGCTACAATGAGCAGTTCTTC
TRBD2 TRBJ2-6 NA TRBV28 CASGRGSGANVLTF TGTGCCAGCGGGAGGGGTTCTGGGGCCAACGTCCTGACTTTC
NA TRBJ2-2 NA TRBV27 CASSSQGTGELFF TGTGCCAGCAGTTCCCAGGGAACCGGGGAGCTGTTTTTT
NA TRBJ1-1 NA TRBV5-1 CASMVAAGRDTEAFF TGCGCCAGCATGGTGGCGGCGGGCAGGGACACTGAAGCTTTCTTT
TRBD1 TRBJ1-1 NA TRBV27 CASSPPAGQGALEAFF TGTGCCAGCAGTCCACCGGCCGGACAGGGGGCATTAGAAGCTTTCTTT
TRBD1 TRBJ1-2 NA TRBV6-5 CASSRFDRGYGYTF TGTGCCAGCAGCCGATTCGACAGGGGGTATGGCTACACCTTC
TRBD1 TRBJ1-6 NA TRBV5-4 CASSSGTGLASPLHF TGTGCCAGCAGCTCCGGGACAGGCTTGGCTTCACCCCTCCACTTT
NA TRBJ2-7 once TRBV15 CATSRGPGYEQYF TGTGCCACCAGCAGAGGCCCGGGTTACGAGCAGTACTTC
TRBD1 TRBJ2-7 once TRBV6-6 CASMGGQGLGEQYF TGTGCCAGCATGGGGGGACAGGGCCTCGGTGAGCAGTACTTC
TRBD1 TRBJ2-2 once TRBV6-6 CASSKQGADTGELFF TGTGCCAGCAGTAAACAGGGGGCGGATACCGGGGAGCTGTTTTTT
NA TRBJ2-5 NA TRBV7-2 CASSQPRRAETQYF TGTGCCAGCAGCCAACCCCGGAGGGCAGAGACCCAGTACTTC
NA TRBJ1-5 NA TRBV7-3 CASSLEGPNQPQHF TGTGCCAGCAGCTTAGAGGGGCCCAATCAGCCCCAGCATTTT
TRBD1 TRBJ2-5 once TRBV5-8 CASSPWTGGETQYF TGTGCCAGCAGCCCATGGACAGGGGGAGAGACCCAGTACTTC
NA TRBJ1-2 NA TRBV5-1 CASSYGLSYTF TGCGCCAGCAGCTACGGACTATCCTACACCTTC
TRBD2 TRBJ2-1 once TRBV7-8 CASSTGGQFSYNEQFF TGTGCCAGCAGCACGGGGGGGCAATTCTCCTACAATGAGCAGTTCTTC